This entry concerns a single T cell receptor (beta chain). V lost 10 bases, J lost 1 base, and 10 bases stayed unmatched. There are 15 residues in the CDR3. Amplification of TCR beta CDR3 regions used RNA transcripts. RT-PCR with HTBI primers came first, then second-round multiplex PCR. TCRdb ran MiXCR on the multiplex PCR reads and lists one entry per CDR3 protein. The data hold over a million distinct CDR3 sequences, with about two fifths observed a single time. This entry belongs to a study of Graves' ophthalmopathy and Graves' hyperthyroidism. The TCR was taken from an adult man with Graves' hyperthyroidism. Sequencing was carried out using peripheral blood or thyroid tissue (not recorded which). The gene calls are TRBV12-3 or TRBV12-4 and TRBJ1-3, with TRBD1 matching over 7 bases. In nucleotides, the CDR3 is TGTGCCACCTGGGGGGCAGGGGGATCTGGAAACACCATATATTTT. Translating it yields CATWGAGGSGNTIYF.